This T cell receptor (beta chain) was observed in a study of identical twins (dated by TCRdb to the mid-2010s). Background for the entire study: TCR alpha and beta repertoires from monozygotic twins, unrelated adults of various ages and cord blood were deep-sequenced to test whether fetal clonotypes persist. To rule out contamination, replicate twin experiments were performed at different times with different library preparation protocols. General study outcomes and caveats: In beta out-of-frame sequences, excess twin sharing was weaker, because having fewer shared sequences lowered the signal-to-noise ratio. Out-of-frame TCR alpha sequences shared between twins showed an excess of low generation-probability sequences compared with coincidental sharing between unrelated individuals. Fewer insertions were carried by abundant cord blood beta clonotypes, a similar but weaker trend appeared in young adult naive repertoires, and no such trend appeared in memory repertoires. Zero-insertion analyses could be partly confounded by invariant T cells such as MAIT and iNKT, although diverse VJ usage argued against such confounding for most clonotypes. Because the same donors could not be followed over many years, the conclusions relied on cross-sectional statistical analysis. In monozygotic twins, out-of-frame TCR alpha sharing was systematically underestimated by recombination models, although the models agreed with sharing between unrelated individuals.

Every donor in the study was a healthy Caucasian. Three pairs of female monozygotic twins, all aged about 18 to 29 years, made up the twin cohort. Peripheral blood mononuclear cells were used as the source from which RNA for TCR libraries was isolated. In the germline V gene (reference sequence), CDR1 corresponds to SEHNR and CDR2 to FQNEAQ. From its cysteine to its phenylalanine, the CDR3 spans 15 amino acids. Only the CDR3 region is kept as DNA, spanning 45 bases read in frame from base 1. Trimming leaves V shorter by 1 base and J shorter by 2 bases, with the junction holding 3 bases beyond the gene matches. Library generation was performed with 5' RACE. These reads were obtained on an Illumina HiSeq 2000. A universal primer binding site was added through template switching, and the final cDNA carried a unique molecular identifier so that TCR cDNA molecules could be counted accurately. Specific primers in the conserved constant-segment region were used to synthesize first-strand cDNA for TCR alpha and beta chains. To control for contamination, each cDNA library was double barcoded with a SMART-Mk sample barcode plus Illumina barcodes. TruSeq adapter sequences, together with Illumina sample barcodes, were added in two successive PCR steps. The TCR alpha and beta cDNA libraries were sequenced on the Illumina HiSeq platform using custom primers. The source study handled its data this way. Raw reads were processed with MiGEC to extract unique molecular identifiers, and MiXCR was used to determine CDR3 positions. For each individual, recombination models were inferred using an EM algorithm with the repgenHMM and IGoR tools. The analysis of shared clonotypes was done with the tcR package in R, with sharing normalized by the product of cloneset sizes. To study raw recombination free of thymic and clonal selection effects, out-of-frame nonproductive sequences were analyzed. TCRdb reprocessed the public reads (quality trimming at Q25 with fastp, clone calling with MiXCR) and kept in-frame beta chains. Each CDR3 protein gets just one entry, which takes the most common genes and DNA from the rows behind it. For this entry, the V and J calls and clone size follow TCRdb and not the study's own pipeline. This sample holds roughly 750,000 distinct CDR3 sequences; 21% were observed only once. The ten largest clonotypes hold roughly 4.3% of the sample.

This clonotype was counted only a few times. What this receptor recognizes is not known. Base quality data are lacking; no much larger clone is found one base away. A further study also used this sample, focusing on T cells expressing NK-cell markers. Looking at the second paper: In sorted CD3+CD56+NKG2C+, CD3+CD56+NKG2C- and CD3+CD56-NKG2C+ T-cell subsets from several donors, TCR beta-chain repertoires were profiled. Seven of the eight sequenced donors were HCMV-seropositive and one was HCMV-seronegative. To restrict sorting to alphabetaTCR-expressing T cells, an anti-gammadeltaTCR antibody was added in several experiments. In six donors, the dominant CD3+CD56+NKG2C+ clonotypes ranked among the top 10 CD8+ clonotypes, making up about 1.0-7.0% of CD8+ T cells. Those dominant clonotypes were again the most abundant among CD3+CD56-NKG2C+ cells in a handful of donors, at about 28.3-60.1%. Whether the expanded NKG2C-expressing T cell clones were specific for HCMV antigens was left unclear. Randomly selected healthy volunteers, three men and five women, were used as the eight sequenced donors. HCMV-specific IgG was detected in serum with a commercial ELISA kit to determine HCMV serostatus. For five to seven donors, unsorted PBMC were also used to sequence bulk peripheral blood T-cell repertoires. MIGEC handled demultiplexing of the reads and grouping by UMI, while MiTCR was used to assemble and quantify clonotypes. To remove erroneous sequences, TCR cDNA sequences were retained only when supported by two or more reads. The tcR package was used for downstream repertoire analysis, with clonotypes matched between fractions based on CDR3 nucleotide sequence plus V segment. VDJmatch was used to annotate antigen specificity against VDJdb, with one amino acid substitution in CDR3 permitted.

The V and J genes are TRBV7-9 and TRBJ2-7; the central 9 bases match TRBD2. This TCR was sampled from a young woman in good health. The sequenced material came from PBMCs. The nucleotide sequence is TGTGCCAGCAGCTTAGAACCTAGCGGGACCTACGAGCAGTACTTC. It translates as CASSLEPSGTYEQYF.